A selection of T cell receptor beta chains follows, all from one sample in a study of metastatic and nonmetastatic thyroid tumors. TCRdb reprocessed the PCR reads using MiXCR. The repertoire includes around 26,000 clones, approximately 20% of them detected once, and roughly 4.8% sits in the top ten. The sample taken for sequencing was blood. All receptors come from a male donor with papillary thyroid cancer or a benign thyroid nodule (not recorded which). Some clones in this sample may be carry-over from other donors' samples. Each CDR3 is given with its conserved first and last residue. D genes are given only for firm matches. The size of a clone is reported for some rows only, either as once, few or many, or as a class for expanded clones.

J: TRBJ1-2
V: TRBV3-1
D: -
size: many
DNA: TGTGCCAGCAGCCCACACGCGGACGAGGACTATGGCTACACCTTC
CDR3: CASSPHADEDYGYTF

J: TRBJ1-2
V: TRBV28
D: -
size: medium-sized
DNA: TGTGCCAGCAGCCTGGTCACACCGGGGACGGTTAGACTCGGTGGCTACACCTTC
CDR3: CASSLVTPGTVRLGGYTF

J: TRBJ2-3
V: TRBV28
D: TRBD2
size: medium-sized
DNA: TGTGCCAGCAGTTTATCGGGGGGTACAGATACGCAGTATTTT
CDR3: CASSLSGGTDTQYF

J: TRBJ2-3
V: TRBV11-3
D: -
size: many
DNA: TGTGCCAGCAGCTTACGGGCAGGGAAATACACAGATACGCAGTATTTT
CDR3: CASSLRAGKYTDTQYF

J: TRBJ2-6
V: TRBV6-5
D: -
size: many
DNA: TGTGCCAGCAGTTACCCTACGAGAGGGCCCGAATTCTCTGGGGCCAACGTCCTGACTTTC
CDR3: CASSYPTRGPEFSGANVLTF

J: TRBJ2-3
V: TRBV6-2/TRBV6-3
D: -
size: many
DNA: TGTGCCAGCAGTTACTCGCAGCTTCGCACAGATACGCAGTATTTT
CDR3: CASSYSQLRTDTQYF

J: TRBJ2-3
V: TRBV10-3
D: -
size: -
DNA: TGTGCCATCAGTGTGATATCTCAGGGGTCGGATACGCAGTATTTT
CDR3: CAISVISQGSDTQYF

J: TRBJ2-7
V: TRBV20-1
D: -
size: -
DNA: TGCAGCGCTAGAATCCGTGAGTGGGGCTACGAGCAGTACTTC
CDR3: CSARIREWGYEQYF

J: TRBJ1-2
V: TRBV6-5
D: TRBD1
size: -
DNA: TGTGCCAGCGGTTACAGGGGAAGATATGGCTACACCTTC
CDR3: CASGYRGRYGYTF

J: TRBJ1-5
V: TRBV19
D: -
size: medium-sized
DNA: TGTGCCAGTAGTATAGTCGGCCAGCCCCAGCATTTT
CDR3: CASSIVGQPQHF

J: TRBJ2-7
V: TRBV18
D: -
size: -
DNA: TGTGCCAGCTCACCGTCCCAGGGCCTCTCCTACGAGCAGTACTTC
CDR3: CASSPSQGLSYEQYF

J: TRBJ2-5
V: TRBV30
D: -
size: -
DNA: TGTCCCTGGAGGCCGACCGGGACATGGAAGACCCAGTACTTC
CDR3: CPWRPTGTWKTQYF

J: TRBJ1-1
V: TRBV28
D: -
size: -
DNA: TGTGCCAGCAGTTTAAGGCGGGGCGGGTTAACTGAAGCTTTCTTT
CDR3: CASSLRRGGLTEAFF

J: TRBJ2-7
V: TRBV19
D: TRBD2
size: few
DNA: TGTGCCAGTAGTATGATTGGGCGGGAGACCTACGAGCAGTACTTC
CDR3: CASSMIGRETYEQYF

J: TRBJ2-1
V: TRBV24-1
D: TRBD2
size: medium-sized
DNA: TGTGCCACCAGTGATTTTGGGCTAGCGGGATATAGTGAGCAGTTCTTC
CDR3: CATSDFGLAGYSEQFF

J: TRBJ2-3
V: TRBV6-1
D: -
size: many
DNA: TGTGCCAGCAGTGGGGACCTCACAGATACGCAGTATTTT
CDR3: CASSGDLTDTQYF

J: TRBJ1-1
V: TRBV6-5
D: -
size: medium-sized
DNA: TGTGCCAGCAGTTACTCGAGAGAGAAAATGAACACTGAAGCTTTCTTT
CDR3: CASSYSREKMNTEAFF

J: TRBJ1-2
V: TRBV20-1
D: -
size: -
DNA: TGCAGTCCCCGGGTCCCCTTTCTAAAAGCGGCCTACGGCTACACCTTC
CDR3: CSPRVPFLKAAYGYTF

J: TRBJ1-2
V: TRBV10-2
D: -
size: many
DNA: TGCGCCAGCAGACAGACAGCGCCCCCCTATGGCTACACCTTC
CDR3: CASRQTAPPYGYTF

J: TRBJ2-1
V: TRBV2
D: -
size: -
DNA: TGTGCCAGCTACGGCGCTAGGACTAGAGGGGGCAATGAGCAGTTCTTC
CDR3: CASYGARTRGGNEQFF

J: TRBJ2-1
V: TRBV6-5
D: TRBD2
size: medium-sized
DNA: TGTGCCAGCAGTTATAGTGCTAGCGGGAGTGGGTACAATGAGCAGTTCTTC
CDR3: CASSYSASGSGYNEQFF

J: TRBJ2-1
V: TRBV27
D: TRBD1
size: medium-sized
DNA: TGTGCCAGCAGGGAGACAGGGGGCCCGAGCTCCTACAATGAGCAGTTCTTC
CDR3: CASRETGGPSSYNEQFF

J: TRBJ1-5
V: TRBV30
D: TRBD1
size: many
DNA: TGTGCCTGGAGTGCGGACAGGGGGGACTATCAGCCCCAGCATTTT
CDR3: CAWSADRGDYQPQHF

J: TRBJ2-5
V: TRBV6-1
D: -
size: many
DNA: TGTGCCAGCGGGGGGGGCGTTGGAATAGAGACCCAGTACTTC
CDR3: CASGGGVGIETQYF

J: TRBJ1-2
V: TRBV7-9
D: -
size: -
DNA: TGTGCCAGCAGCTTAGGCAACAGGGAGTCCTATGGCTACACCTTC
CDR3: CASSLGNRESYGYTF

J: TRBJ2-3
V: TRBV9
D: -
size: -
DNA: TGTGCCAGCGGGGGGTCGGGCCGGATTAGCACAGATACGCAGTATTTT
CDR3: CASGGSGRISTDTQYF

J: TRBJ2-2
V: TRBV6-1
D: -
size: medium-sized
DNA: TGTGCCAGCAGTCCCACAGCCGGGGAGCTGTTTTTT
CDR3: CASSPTAGELFF

J: TRBJ2-3
V: TRBV6-4
D: -
size: many
DNA: TGTGCCAGTCGCCGGGACGTGGGTACAGATACGCAGTATTTT
CDR3: CASRRDVGTDTQYF

J: TRBJ1-3
V: TRBV5-1
D: -
size: -
DNA: TGCGCCAGCAGCTTGGGGACAACCTCTGGAAACACCATATATTTT
CDR3: CASSLGTTSGNTIYF

J: TRBJ1-5
V: TRBV27
D: -
size: medium-sized
DNA: TGTGCCAGCAGGTCAGGGAACAATCAGCCCCAGCATTTT
CDR3: CASRSGNNQPQHF

J: TRBJ2-7
V: TRBV28
D: TRBD2
size: medium-sized
DNA: TGTGCCAGCAGTTTACTAGCGGGAGGCGCCTACGAGCAGTACTTC
CDR3: CASSLLAGGAYEQYF

J: TRBJ2-3
V: TRBV27
D: TRBD1
size: -
DNA: TGTGCCAGCAGTTTAATCAGGGGGCCCAACACAGATACGCAGTATTTT
CDR3: CASSLIRGPNTDTQYF

J: TRBJ1-2
V: TRBV5-1
D: -
size: many
DNA: TGCGCCAGCAGCCCCTTAACGGACCTACTCCCTCTCTATGGCTACACCTTC
CDR3: CASSPLTDLLPLYGYTF

J: TRBJ2-2
V: TRBV19
D: -
size: few
DNA: TGTGCCATTAGGGACAGCGGGGGACCCTGGGAGCTGTTTTTT
CDR3: CAIRDSGGPWELFF

J: TRBJ1-2
V: TRBV19
D: TRBD1
size: few
DNA: TGTGCCAGTATGGGGACAGTCTATGGCTACACCTTC
CDR3: CASMGTVYGYTF

J: TRBJ1-5
V: TRBV4-1
D: TRBD1
size: many
DNA: TGCGCCAGCAGCCCGAGGGACAGGGGAAGCAATCAGCCCCAGCATTTT
CDR3: CASSPRDRGSNQPQHF

J: TRBJ2-7
V: TRBV14
D: TRBD2
size: many
DNA: TGTGCCAGCAGCGTCGGGGGGGCGGGAGAGCAGTACTTC
CDR3: CASSVGGAGEQYF

J: TRBJ2-1
V: TRBV10-3
D: TRBD2
size: many
DNA: TGTGCCATCAGTGGACCCGGGACTAGCGGCTCCATGAGCTCCTACAATGAGCAGTTCTTC
CDR3: CAISGPGTSGSMSSYNEQFF

J: TRBJ2-7
V: TRBV6-7
D: TRBD1
size: -
DNA: TGTGTCAGCAGTTACGCCGGGACAGGGTACTACGAGCAGTACTTC
CDR3: CVSSYAGTGYYEQYF

J: TRBJ2-7
V: TRBV20-1
D: TRBD1
size: many
DNA: TGCAGTGCTAGGTGGACAGGGGGCTACGAGCAGTACTTC
CDR3: CSARWTGGYEQYF

J: TRBJ1-1
V: TRBV2
D: -
size: -
DNA: TGTGCCACGGGTGACCCTGAAGCTTTCTTT
CDR3: CATGDPEAFF

J: TRBJ1-5
V: TRBV20-1
D: -
size: many
DNA: TGCAGTGCTGGTCCGGTTCCAGGGGCAAAGAATCAGCCCCAGCATTTT
CDR3: CSAGPVPGAKNQPQHF

J: TRBJ1-6
V: TRBV3-1
D: -
size: many
DNA: TGTGCCAGCAGCCAGACGGCCGGGACGGGAAGAAATTCACCCCTCCACTTT
CDR3: CASSQTAGTGRNSPLHF